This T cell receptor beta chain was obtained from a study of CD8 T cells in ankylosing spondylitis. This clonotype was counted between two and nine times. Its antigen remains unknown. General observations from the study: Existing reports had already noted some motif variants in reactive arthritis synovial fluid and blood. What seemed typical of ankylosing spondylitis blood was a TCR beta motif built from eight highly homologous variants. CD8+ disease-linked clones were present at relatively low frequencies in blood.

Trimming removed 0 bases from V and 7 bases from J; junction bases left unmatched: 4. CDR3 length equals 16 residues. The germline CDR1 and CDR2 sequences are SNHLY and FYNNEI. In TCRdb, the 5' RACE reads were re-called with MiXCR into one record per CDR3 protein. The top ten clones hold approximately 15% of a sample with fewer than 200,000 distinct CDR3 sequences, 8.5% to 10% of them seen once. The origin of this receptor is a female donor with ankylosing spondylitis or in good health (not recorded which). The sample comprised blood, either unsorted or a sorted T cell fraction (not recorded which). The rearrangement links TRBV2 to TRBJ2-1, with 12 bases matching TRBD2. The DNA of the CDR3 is TGTGCCAGCAGTGAAGCGCGACTAGCGGGAGTGAATGAGCAGTTCTTC. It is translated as CASSEARLAGVNEQFF.